Given below is one T cell receptor beta chain in context. The table lists this clonotype with many counts. It has no known antigen specificity. No base-level quality is on record; no much larger clone is a single base apart. These data belong to a study of T cell repertoires in cytomegalovirus infection (dated by TCRdb to between 2017 and 2020). About the study as a whole: Recently identified HLA-C-restricted CMV epitopes, whose presentation resists viral immunomodulation, were targeted by peptide stimulations together with well-studied HLA-B-restricted epitopes. Donor HLA type was relevant to the analysis, as public TCR beta signatures indicated carriage of CMV infection together with the matching HLA type. The investigation overall reported the following: Cumulative frequency of public TCR beta family members discriminated carriers of CMV infection plus the relevant HLA type in this cohort and an independent approximately 370-donor cohort. In the ex vivo response, HLA-C-restricted CMV-specific TCR beta clonotypes were dominant, and in two of eight donors the single most frequent clonotype came from this HLA-C-restricted group.

The CDR3 numbers 15 residues from cysteine through phenylalanine. Left in the record is the CDR3 DNA by itself, 45 bases read in frame from the first base. V ends up 2 bases short and J 13 bases short, with an unmatched junction base count of 6. Based on the germline V gene, the CDR1 and CDR2 sequences are SGHDN and FVKESK. Sample treatment or condition, as interpreted from the label and publication: in vitro stimulation with specific CMV peptide epitopes to enrich CMV-specific T cells. TCRdb shows the sequencer as Illumina HiSeq 1500. Through fastp at Q25 and MiXCR, TCRdb rebuilt clones from the public reads, retaining in-frame beta chains. Rows with one shared CDR3 protein collapse into an entry with the most common genes and DNA. This sample lists some 800,000 distinct CDR3 sequences; around a third were detected once. Of the sample, 9.5% to 15% falls within the top ten clones.

This chain joins TRBV14 to TRBJ1-6; 12 junctional bases match TRBD1. The starting material was cultured CD8+ T cells from PBMCs, obtained from culture after CMV antigen stimulation. This clonotype was sampled from a human donor in good health (CMV status not recorded). Some clones in this sample may be carry-over from other donors' samples. The nucleotides read TGTGCCAGCAGCCAAACGGGACAGGGGGCGTTTCCCCTCCACTTT. This sequence encodes CASSQTGQGAFPLHF.